The source of this TCR beta chain is a study of blood T cell repertoires in COVID-19. Study overall: Collection of acute and convalescent COVID-19 samples took place in the United States, Italy and Spain.

Generated by immunoSEQ multiplex PCR, the TCRdb table keeps only in-frame clones and is missing some. The sample carries about 59,000 clones, around 80% recorded once. The CDR3 has 17 residues. V lost 0 bases and J lost 3, with 18 bases in between. CDR1 and CDR2 from the germline V gene are MGHRA and YSYEKL. The V call is TRBV4-1, the J call TRBJ2-7; tentatively, D is TRBD1 (6 bases). The receptor was isolated from a man aged 60 to 69 with acute or convalescent COVID-19. The sample taken for sequencing was peripheral blood. Written as DNA, the CDR3 is TGCGCCAGCAGCCAAGAGCCCCCCTATCAGGGGAACTACGAGCAGTACTTC. This translates into CASSQEPPYQGNYEQYF.